The rows below give T cell receptor beta chains drawn from one sample of a study of regulatory T cells in long-lasting Graves disease. Each CDR3 protein is one row after TCRdb ran MiXCR on the multiplex PCR reads. This table has some 600,000 distinct CDR3 sequences, about 16% appearing once. The sample also formed part of further work on T cells in Graves' hyperthyroidism and ophthalmopathy.

The sample here was peripheral blood mononuclear cells (PBMCs), taken at new diagnosis, from a patient treated with antithyroid drugs. These receptors came from a man between 18 and 35 years old with Graves disease. The CDR3 runs from the conserved cysteine through the conserved F or W. D genes are given only for firm matches. Where a row states a size, it is once, few, many or the class of an expanded clone; other rows omit it.

size: -
length: 16
J: TRBJ2-1
V: TRBV19
D: TRBD1
CDR3: CASSIPWQGAGNEQLF
DNA: TGTGCCAGTAGTATACCCTGGCAGGGGGCTGGGAATGAGCAGCTCTTC

size: few
length: 15
J: TRBJ1-4
V: TRBV7-2
D: TRBD1
CDR3: CASSLGAGGNEKLFF
DNA: TGTGCCAGCAGCTTAGGGGCAGGGGGTAATGAAAAACTGTTTTTT

size: few
length: 15
J: TRBJ2-2
V: TRBV20-1
D: -
CDR3: CSARPGRTNTGELFF
DNA: TGCAGTGCTAGGCCAGGTCGCACGAACACCGGGGAGCTGTTTTTT

size: few
length: 15
J: TRBJ2-2
V: TRBV19
D: -
CDR3: CASSMTGRLTGELSF
DNA: TGTGCCAGTAGTATGACCGGGAGACTCACCGGGGAGCTGTCTTTT

size: many
length: 14
J: TRBJ2-5
V: TRBV20-1
D: TRBD1
CDR3: CSAREQGAKETQYF
DNA: TGCAGTGCTAGGGAACAGGGGGCGAAAGAGACCCAGTACTTC

size: once
length: 18
J: TRBJ2-3
V: TRBV9
D: TRBD2
CDR3: CASSDLGTSGILTDTQYF
DNA: TGTGCCAGCAGCGATCTAGGGACTAGCGGGATCCTCACAGATACGCAGTATTTT

size: once
length: 13
J: TRBJ1-1
V: TRBV15
D: -
CDR3: CATTLDRNTEAFF
DNA: TGTGCCACCACTTTAGACAGGAACACTGAAGCTTTCTTT

size: many
length: 14
J: TRBJ1-5
V: TRBV3-1
D: -
CDR3: CASSQSGSNQPQHF
DNA: TGTGCCAGCAGCCAGTCGGGTAGCAATCAGCCCCAGCATTTT

size: -
length: 12
J: TRBJ1-1
V: TRBV12-3/TRBV12-4
D: -
CDR3: CASRLRDTEAFF
DNA: TGTGCCAGCAGATTAAGGGACACTGAAGCTTTCTTT

size: many
length: 16
J: TRBJ1-2
V: TRBV5-1
D: TRBD1
CDR3: CASSLASRGLDYGYTF
DNA: TGCGCCAGCAGCTTGGCCTCCAGGGGGCTTGACTATGGCTACACCTTC

size: -
length: 16
J: TRBJ1-1
V: TRBV3-1
D: -
CDR3: CASSQAGSIMNTEAFF
DNA: TGTGCCAGCAGCCAAGCGGGTTCAATAATGAACACTGAAGCTTTCTTT

size: many
length: 13
J: TRBJ1-1
V: TRBV12-3/TRBV12-4
D: -
CDR3: CASTWVGNTEAFF
DNA: TGTGCCAGCACCTGGGTCGGGAACACTGAAGCTTTCTTT

size: few
length: 14
J: TRBJ1-1
V: TRBV19
D: -
CDR3: CASSKAGARTEAFF
DNA: TGTGCCAGTAGTAAGGCGGGGGCGAGGACTGAAGCTTTCTTT

size: many
length: 13
J: TRBJ2-3
V: TRBV30
D: -
CDR3: CAWSTGPTDTQYF
DNA: TGTGCCTGGAGCACGGGCCCCACAGATACGCAGTATTTT

size: -
length: 14
J: TRBJ1-1
V: TRBV11-2
D: -
CDR3: CASSYRVRSTEAFF
DNA: TGTGCCAGCAGCTACAGGGTCAGAAGCACTGAAGCTTTCTTT

size: -
length: 15
J: TRBJ2-3
V: TRBV29-1
D: -
CDR3: CSVAKLAASTDTQYF
DNA: TGCAGCGTTGCAAAACTAGCAGCTAGCACAGATACGCAGTATTTT

size: many
length: 13
J: TRBJ1-5
V: TRBV12-3/TRBV12-4
D: -
CDR3: CASSVTENQPQHF
DNA: TGTGCCAGCAGTGTAACAGAGAATCAGCCCCAGCATTTT

size: -
length: 15
J: TRBJ2-5
V: TRBV4-1
D: -
CDR3: CASSQGTGIQETQYF
DNA: TGCGCCAGCAGCCAAGGAACAGGGATCCAAGAGACCCAGTACTTC

size: many
length: 16
J: TRBJ2-2
V: TRBV7-6
D: TRBD2
CDR3: CASSLFSAGGTGELFF
DNA: TGTGCCAGCAGCTTATTTTCGGCGGGAGGTACCGGGGAGCTGTTTTTT

size: many
length: 15
J: TRBJ2-7
V: TRBV6-8
D: -
CDR3: CARILFGTAYHEQYF
DNA: TGTGCCAGGATACTATTCGGGACGGCTTATCACGAGCAGTACTTC

size: many
length: 15
J: TRBJ2-3
V: TRBV20-1
D: -
CDR3: CSAIVGGWGADTQYF
DNA: TGCAGTGCTATTGTTGGCGGCTGGGGGGCAGATACGCAGTATTTT

size: few
length: 13
J: TRBJ2-7
V: TRBV6-2/TRBV6-3
D: -
CDR3: CASTHGRGYEQYF
DNA: TGTGCCAGCACCCACGGGCGGGGATACGAGCAGTACTTC

size: -
length: 18
J: TRBJ2-3
V: TRBV20-1
D: TRBD2
CDR3: CSATVLAGLGSTADTQYF
DNA: TGCAGTGCTACTGTACTAGCGGGATTAGGGTCCACGGCAGATACGCAGTATTTT

size: -
length: 14
J: TRBJ2-2
V: TRBV6-1
D: TRBD1
CDR3: CASSRQGAGGELFF
DNA: TGTGCCAGCAGTAGACAGGGGGCGGGCGGGGAGCTGTTTTTT